This T cell receptor beta chain was captured in a study of blood T cells in healthy people across ages (dated by TCRdb to about 2015). Regarding the study in general: In model experiments, template switching captured about one uniquely barcoded TCR beta cDNA molecule for every two T cells. Donors were grouped into four age groups: young (average roughly 17 years), middle-aged (under 40), aged (around 60) and long-lived (approximately 81). To avoid experimental bias, donors of different ages were randomly spread across the sequencing lanes. The study analyzed two additional independent replicas of 1 million unique cDNA reads from the same blood draw for two donors, one aged 18 to 30 and one aged 80 or older. Age-related changes in TCR beta repertoire diversity were measured in the study by deep sequencing normalized with unique cDNA molecular identifiers. General conclusions and limits of the study: Conclusive comparison of naive and antigen-experienced compartments was prevented by the profiling of bulk unsorted PBMCs. Estimates of total diversity from one million sequenced T cells were regarded as lower bounds and underestimates. The long-lived group showed more naive CD4+ T cells, fewer expanded clones and increased TCR diversity than the aged group, suggesting age selection. Because the CMV infection status of the donors was unknown, age-related changes in expanded clonotypes may potentially have been confounded. Observed TCR beta diversity per million T cells fell roughly linearly with age, and a significant reduction was already apparent by age approximately 41. A strong correlation was found between observed TCR beta diversity and the percentage of naive T cells measured by flow cytometry.

Library construction relied on 5' RACE. Sequencing took place on an Illumina HiSeq 2500. The second PCR ran for roughly 7 to 12 cycles and used a J-beta primer mix along with a sample-barcoded 5' primer. A template-switch 5' adaptor carrying 12 random nucleotides introduced a unique molecular identifier onto each TCR beta cDNA molecule. Each sample yielded at least 3 million CDR3-containing paired-end reads. First-strand cDNA synthesis was performed from all RNA using the Mint cDNA synthesis kit, with priming by a TRBC-specific oligonucleotide. All cDNA was treated with uracil-DNA glycosylase and then went through a first 18-cycle PCR with the universal primers M1SS and BC2_uni_R. Per the source publication's procedure: For normalization, 1 million high-quality reads were randomly selected from each sample, with every read carrying a distinct molecular identifier. Instead of being binned into consensus sequences, reads that shared molecular identifiers were thrown out. MiTCR, with a Q25 quality threshold and the strictest error-elimination algorithm, was used for CDR3 identification, clonotype clustering and error correction. A nonparametric unseen species model with Euler transformation was used to estimate lower-bound total TCR beta diversity. TCRdb reanalyzed the raw reads on its own, using fastp at Q25 for trimming and MiXCR for clone calling, and kept in-frame beta chains. Rows with a matching CDR3 protein are joined into one entry that keeps the most common DNA and genes. What appears here as the V and J calls and clone size reflects TCRdb's work, not the paper's. Counted in this sample were around 710,000 distinct CDR3 sequences; 43% of them appeared once. Jointly, the top ten make up 20% to 25% of the sample.

The donors were some 36 Caucasian individuals from Russia, aged roughly 6 to 90 years, who were systemically healthy. Approximately 9.3 milliliters of peripheral blood were collected from each donor into EDTA-treated Vacutainer tubes. Ficoll-Paque density-gradient centrifugation was used to isolate PBMCs, with at least 6.5 million per sample. Trizol reagent was used to extract total RNA from PBMCs, with at least 5 micrograms per sample. The percentages of naive CD45RAhigh/CD27high T cells were determined by flow cytometry on a PBMC aliquot from every donor. The germline V gene supplies CDR1 KGHSH and CDR2 LQKENI. Reading from cysteine to phenylalanine, the CDR3 counts 12 amino acids. Just CDR3 DNA is preserved here, 36 bases in frame from base 1. The junction shows trimming of 6 bases on V and 10 bases on J, and the gene matches do not reach 0 bases of it. Comment on this clonotype: Its antigen has not been determined. Base qualities were left out, and no much larger clone turns up one base away.

This sequence was found in a woman aged 55 to 70 in good health. Source material: blood. The chain employs TRBV18 and TRBJ2-1; 13 bases in the middle match TRBD2. CDR3 protein: CASSGLAGEQFF. The nucleotide sequence is TGTGCCAGCTCGGGACTAGCGGGGGAGCAGTTCTTC.